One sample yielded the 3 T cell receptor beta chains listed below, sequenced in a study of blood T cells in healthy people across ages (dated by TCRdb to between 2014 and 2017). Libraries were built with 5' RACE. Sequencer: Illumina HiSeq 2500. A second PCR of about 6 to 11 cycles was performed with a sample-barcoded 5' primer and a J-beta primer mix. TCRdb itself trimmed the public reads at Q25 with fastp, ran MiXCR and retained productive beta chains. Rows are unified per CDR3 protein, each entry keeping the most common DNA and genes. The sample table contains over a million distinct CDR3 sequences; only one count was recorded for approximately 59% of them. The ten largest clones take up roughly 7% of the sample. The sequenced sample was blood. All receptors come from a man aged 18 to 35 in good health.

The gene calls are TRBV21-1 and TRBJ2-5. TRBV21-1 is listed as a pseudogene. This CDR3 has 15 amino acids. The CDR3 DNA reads TGTGCCAGCACCGAAACACACCAATTCCAAGAGACCCAGTACTTC. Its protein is CASTETHQFQETQYF.

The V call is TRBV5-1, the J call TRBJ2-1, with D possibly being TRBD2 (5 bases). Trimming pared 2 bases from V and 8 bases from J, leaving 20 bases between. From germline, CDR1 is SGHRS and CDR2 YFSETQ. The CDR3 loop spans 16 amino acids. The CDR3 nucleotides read TGCGCCAGCAGCTTAGCGGTTGGGCTAGTTGGGCATGAGCAGTTCTTC. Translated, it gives CASSLAVGLVGHEQFF.

The CDR3 DNA reads as TGCAGCGCTAAACTAGCGGGCAATGAGCAGTTCTTC. It specifies CSAKLAGNEQFF. The chain links TRBV29-1 to TRBJ2-1, with 9 bases matching TRBD2. The CDR3 sequence is 12 residues long. V shed 7 bases, J shed 6 bases, and the junction held 4 bases outside the gene matches. The germline V gene has CDR1 SQVTM and CDR2 ANQGSEA.